This TCR beta chain was retrieved from a study of CD8+CD57+ T cells in acquired aplastic anemia. Study in general: Mean yield of DNA from sorted CD4+ and CD8+ cells was roughly 3.1 ug. Average CD4+ read depth in healthy donors was some 9.9 million reads.

Profiling that covered TCR beta VDJ and CDR3 relied on genomic DNA as its template. TCRdb ran MiXCR on the reads and lists one entry per CDR3 protein. The sample lists 150,000 to 200,000 distinct CDR3 sequences, 50% to 75% seen once, with 45% in the top ten. General observations from the study: Overlapping CD8+ CDR3 repertoires of patients and controls contained under 30 shared sequences.

With respect to this clonotype: The antigen remains undetermined.

V trimming: 4 bases; J trimming: 2 bases; junction bases outside the gene matches: 5. The germline V gene has CDR1 SEHNR and CDR2 FQNEAQ (reference sequence). This CDR3 has 16 amino acids. Sequenced sample: sorted CD4+, CD8+, or CD8+CD57+ T cells (not recorded which) from PBMCs. The sequence derives from a human donor in good health. The J gene is TRBJ2-3, the V gene TRBV7-9, with 11 bases identical to TRBD2. The CDR3 reads CASSWGLADHTDTQYF. CDR3 nucleotides: TGTGCCAGCAGCTGGGGACTAGCGGACCACACAGATACGCAGTATTTT.